This TCR beta chain emerged from a study of cytomegalovirus exposure and HLA in healthy donors. Study in general: Samples from HLA-typed donors yielded approximately 80 million unique TCRs in an early data release.

The CDR3 runs 14 residues. After removal of 4 bases from V and 6 bases from J, the junction contained 6 bases not matched to a gene. CDR1 MNHEY and CDR2 SVGAGI come from the germline V gene. Turning to this clone: Its antigen remains unknown.

General observations from the study: Sequencing probably produced one cluster of sequence variants that were highly shared. A later analysis revealed that TCR association rates differed between HLA loci, peaking at DRB1 and bottoming out at HLA-C. The majority of CMV-associated TCR beta chains were reported as apparently HLA-restricted in a later analysis.

The PCR employed 60 Vbeta primers together with 13 Jbeta primers. Profiling relied on immunoSEQ multiplex PCR, and the TCRdb table lists in-frame clones only, not all of them. The table lists around 130,000 clones, roughly three quarters of them singletons. This TCR was sampled from a man younger than 40 in good health and CMV-seronegative. This chain connects TRBV6-5 to TRBJ1-5, with 7 bases identical to TRBD1. The sample taken for sequencing was PBMCs. The CDR3 sequence is CASSSRQGGQPQHF. The CDR3 DNA is TGTGCCAGCAGTTCTCGACAGGGCGGTCAGCCCCAGCATTTT.